This is a list of T cell receptor beta chains from one sample in a study of spatial heterogeneity in lung cancer. TCRdb recomputed calls from the 5' RACE reads with MiXCR, one row per CDR3 protein. The table lists about 10,000 distinct CDR3 sequences, roughly 12% of them singletons, with 9.5% to 15% in the top ten. The sample here was lung tumor tissue, taken at surgery. The source of these receptors is a female donor with early-stage non-small cell lung cancer. Both conserved end residues are part of each CDR3. The D gene is left open where the match is weak. Rows may omit the clone size; those that give it use once, few, many or a size class.

abundance: -; j_gene: TRBJ2-6; v_gene: TRBV12-3/TRBV12-4; d_gene: -; len: 16; CDR3nt: TGTGCCAGCAGTTTCCTAGGGCGTTCTGGGGCCAACGTCCTGACTTTC; CDR3aa: CASSFLGRSGANVLTF
abundance: -; j_gene: TRBJ1-2; v_gene: TRBV18; d_gene: -; len: 13; CDR3nt: TGTGCCAGCTCACCTCAGGAGAACTATGGCTACACCTTC; CDR3aa: CASSPQENYGYTF
abundance: medium-sized; j_gene: TRBJ2-7; v_gene: TRBV6-2/TRBV6-3; d_gene: -; len: 14; CDR3nt: TGTGCCAGCAGTTACTCGACTTTTCAGTACGAGCAGTACTTC; CDR3aa: CASSYSTFQYEQYF
abundance: -; j_gene: TRBJ2-1; v_gene: TRBV28; d_gene: -; len: 15; CDR3nt: TGTGCCAGTGACGTTAGCGGTAAGACTTACAATGAGCAGTTCTTC; CDR3aa: CASDVSGKTYNEQFF
abundance: many; j_gene: TRBJ2-7; v_gene: TRBV10-3; d_gene: -; len: 14; CDR3nt: TGTGCCATCAGTGCGACAGGTACCTCCTACGAGCAGTACTTC; CDR3aa: CAISATGTSYEQYF
abundance: many; j_gene: TRBJ2-5; v_gene: TRBV5-1; d_gene: TRBD2; len: 17; CDR3nt: TGCGCCAGCAGCTTGGCCTCTAGCGGGGGAACCCAAGAGACCCAGTACTTC; CDR3aa: CASSLASSGGTQETQYF
abundance: many; j_gene: TRBJ2-6; v_gene: TRBV10-3; d_gene: -; len: 13; CDR3nt: TGTGCCATCACCACCTCTGGGGCCAACGTCCTGACTTTC; CDR3aa: CAITTSGANVLTF
abundance: -; j_gene: TRBJ2-3; v_gene: TRBV5-4; d_gene: TRBD2; len: 12; CDR3nt: TGTGCCAGCAGCCGGGGGGGAGATACGCAGTATTTT; CDR3aa: CASSRGGDTQYF
abundance: -; j_gene: TRBJ2-5; v_gene: TRBV3-1; d_gene: -; len: 16; CDR3nt: TGTGCCAGCAGCCCCTTTGGTCTGGACCGGGGAGAGACCCAGTACTTC; CDR3aa: CASSPFGLDRGETQYF
abundance: medium-sized; j_gene: TRBJ2-1; v_gene: TRBV7-8; d_gene: TRBD2; len: 15; CDR3nt: TGTGCCAGCAGCCCTCCGACTAGCGGGAATAATGAGCAGTTCTTC; CDR3aa: CASSPPTSGNNEQFF
abundance: medium-sized; j_gene: TRBJ2-3; v_gene: TRBV6-5; d_gene: -; len: 12; CDR3nt: TGTGCCAGCAGTTACTCAGGAGATACGCAGTATTTT; CDR3aa: CASSYSGDTQYF
abundance: few; j_gene: TRBJ2-1; v_gene: TRBV4-1; d_gene: -; len: 13; CDR3nt: TGCGCCAGCAGCCAAGATTGGACCCTTGAGCAGTTCTTC; CDR3aa: CASSQDWTLEQFF
abundance: medium-sized; j_gene: TRBJ1-1; v_gene: TRBV6-2/TRBV6-3; d_gene: -; len: 14; CDR3nt: TGTGCCAGCACTCTGGACAGAGTGAACACTGAAGCTTTCTTT; CDR3aa: CASTLDRVNTEAFF
abundance: -; j_gene: TRBJ2-3; v_gene: TRBV9; d_gene: -; len: 12; CDR3nt: TGTGCCAGCAGCCCGGACCTAGATACGCAGTATTTT; CDR3aa: CASSPDLDTQYF
abundance: medium-sized; j_gene: TRBJ2-7; v_gene: TRBV11-2; d_gene: -; len: 15; CDR3nt: TGTGCCAGCAGCTTAGATGGCTCAGTACGCTACGAGCAGTACTTC; CDR3aa: CASSLDGSVRYEQYF
abundance: many; j_gene: TRBJ2-2; v_gene: TRBV5-1; d_gene: TRBD1; len: 17; CDR3nt: TGCGCCAGCAGCTTGGACCCGGACAGGTCGGACACCGGGGAGCTGTTTTTT; CDR3aa: CASSLDPDRSDTGELFF
abundance: medium-sized; j_gene: TRBJ2-5; v_gene: TRBV5-4; d_gene: -; len: 11; CDR3nt: TGTGCCAGCTCGGTGGGCGAGACCCAGTACTTC; CDR3aa: CASSVGETQYF
abundance: many; j_gene: TRBJ1-5; v_gene: TRBV14; d_gene: TRBD1; len: 17; CDR3nt: TGTGCCAGCAGCCAATCGGCGGGACAGGGGTTTGGGGAGCCCCAGCATTTT; CDR3aa: CASSQSAGQGFGEPQHF
abundance: medium-sized; j_gene: TRBJ2-7; v_gene: TRBV10-3; d_gene: -; len: 11; CDR3nt: TGTGCCATCAGTGACGGGGACTTAGCTCTCTTC; CDR3aa: CAISDGDLALF
abundance: few; j_gene: TRBJ2-7; v_gene: TRBV15; d_gene: -; len: 12; CDR3nt: TGTGCCACCAGCTTCGTAGGGGACGAGCAGTACTTC; CDR3aa: CATSFVGDEQYF
abundance: -; j_gene: TRBJ2-2; v_gene: TRBV18; d_gene: TRBD2; len: 16; CDR3nt: TGTGCCAGCTCCCGGGGACTAGCGAGGATGGCCGGGGAGCTGTTTTTT; CDR3aa: CASSRGLARMAGELFF
abundance: many; j_gene: TRBJ1-5; v_gene: TRBV3-1; d_gene: -; len: 13; CDR3nt: TGTGCCAGCAGCCAAGGGCGCAGTCAGCCCCAGCATTTT; CDR3aa: CASSQGRSQPQHF
abundance: -; j_gene: TRBJ2-7; v_gene: TRBV30; d_gene: -; len: 11; CDR3nt: TGTGCCTGGAGCGTCCGGGGGGAGCAGTACTTC; CDR3aa: CAWSVRGEQYF
abundance: many; j_gene: TRBJ2-7; v_gene: TRBV5-1; d_gene: -; len: 15; CDR3nt: TGCGCCAGCAGCTTGGAGCCGGGGGCAATCCACGAGCAGTACTTC; CDR3aa: CASSLEPGAIHEQYF
abundance: -; j_gene: TRBJ1-1; v_gene: TRBV6-5; d_gene: -; len: 13; CDR3nt: TGTGCCAGCAGTTACGCCACAGCCCATCAAGCTTTCTTT; CDR3aa: CASSYATAHQAFF
abundance: -; j_gene: TRBJ2-3; v_gene: TRBV25-1; d_gene: -; len: 14; CDR3nt: TGTGCCAGCAGTGACAGTCTTCTCACAGATACGCAGTATTTT; CDR3aa: CASSDSLLTDTQYF
abundance: medium-sized; j_gene: TRBJ1-2; v_gene: TRBV28; d_gene: -; len: 14; CDR3nt: TGTGCCAGCAGTTTATATCGGGGCGGCTATGGCTACACCTTC; CDR3aa: CASSLYRGGYGYTF
abundance: many; j_gene: TRBJ2-3; v_gene: TRBV7-2; d_gene: TRBD2; len: 13; CDR3nt: TGTGCCAGCAGCCCAGGACTAGCGGGAGGGCAGTATTTT; CDR3aa: CASSPGLAGGQYF
abundance: medium-sized; j_gene: TRBJ2-6; v_gene: TRBV5-4; d_gene: -; len: 15; CDR3nt: TGTGCCAGCAACCCCGAGGGGCCTGGGGCCAACGTCCTGACTTTC; CDR3aa: CASNPEGPGANVLTF
abundance: few; j_gene: TRBJ2-2; v_gene: TRBV27; d_gene: -; len: 14; CDR3nt: TGTGCCGCTCGGGCGGGATCTTCCGCCGGGGAGCTGTTTTTT; CDR3aa: CAARAGSSAGELFF
abundance: few; j_gene: TRBJ2-1; v_gene: TRBV7-2; d_gene: -; len: 16; CDR3nt: TGTGCCAGCAGCTTAGCTTTGCTAGGGGGCTACAATGAGCAGTTCTTC; CDR3aa: CASSLALLGGYNEQFF
abundance: many; j_gene: TRBJ2-2; v_gene: TRBV12-3/TRBV12-4; d_gene: -; len: 11; CDR3nt: TGTGCCAGCAGTTTTGGTGGGGAGCTGTTTTTT; CDR3aa: CASSFGGELFF
abundance: many; j_gene: TRBJ2-3; v_gene: TRBV7-2; d_gene: TRBD2; len: 15; CDR3nt: TGTGCCAGCAGCTTAGTATTAGCGGGAGTTCGAACGCAGTATTTT; CDR3aa: CASSLVLAGVRTQYF
abundance: medium-sized; j_gene: TRBJ2-6; v_gene: TRBV2; d_gene: TRBD1; len: 16; CDR3nt: TGTGCCAGCGCCGAAGGCAGGGGGCAAGGGGCCAACGTCCTGACTTTC; CDR3aa: CASAEGRGQGANVLTF
abundance: few; j_gene: TRBJ2-1; v_gene: TRBV3-1; d_gene: -; len: 15; CDR3nt: TGTGCCAGCAGCCGGTACTTTGGGCGCTACAATGAGCAGTTCTTC; CDR3aa: CASSRYFGRYNEQFF
abundance: -; j_gene: TRBJ2-5; v_gene: TRBV10-3; d_gene: TRBD2; len: 14; CDR3nt: TGTGCCATCAGTGCACTAGCGGGAGAAGAGACCCAGTACTTC; CDR3aa: CAISALAGEETQYF
abundance: many; j_gene: TRBJ2-6; v_gene: TRBV27; d_gene: TRBD1; len: 17; CDR3nt: TGTGCCAGCAGTTCGACAGGGGGCAACTCTGGGGCCAACGTCCTGACTTTC; CDR3aa: CASSSTGGNSGANVLTF
abundance: many; j_gene: TRBJ1-3; v_gene: TRBV10-3; d_gene: -; len: 16; CDR3nt: TGTGCCATCAGTGACCCCACCCAGGTGGCAGGAAACACCATATATTTT; CDR3aa: CAISDPTQVAGNTIYF
abundance: -; j_gene: TRBJ1-1; v_gene: TRBV6-5; d_gene: -; len: 15; CDR3nt: TGTGCCAGCAGTTCGAAACTAGCAGGGCTCACTGAAGCTTTCTTT; CDR3aa: CASSSKLAGLTEAFF
abundance: -; j_gene: TRBJ2-7; v_gene: TRBV7-9; d_gene: -; len: 13; CDR3nt: TGTGCCAGCAGCTTAACAGGGCCCTACGAGCAGTACTTC; CDR3aa: CASSLTGPYEQYF
abundance: -; j_gene: TRBJ2-7; v_gene: TRBV7-2; d_gene: TRBD2; len: 17; CDR3nt: TGTGCCAGCAGATTAGCCTTGTCTAGCGGGGGAATCTACGAGCAGTACTTC; CDR3aa: CASRLALSSGGIYEQYF
abundance: medium-sized; j_gene: TRBJ2-7; v_gene: TRBV20-1; d_gene: TRBD1; len: 15; CDR3nt: TGCAGTGCTGCATGGGGGACAGAAGTTTCCTACGAGCAGTACTTC; CDR3aa: CSAAWGTEVSYEQYF
abundance: many; j_gene: TRBJ2-3; v_gene: TRBV28; d_gene: -; len: 16; CDR3nt: TGTGCCAGCAGTCCTCGCCGGGGCTCTAGCACAGATACGCAGTATTTT; CDR3aa: CASSPRRGSSTDTQYF
abundance: many; j_gene: TRBJ2-6; v_gene: TRBV7-9; d_gene: -; len: 13; CDR3nt: TGTGCCAGCAGACCGTCCGGGGCCAACGTCCTGACTTTC; CDR3aa: CASRPSGANVLTF
abundance: many; j_gene: TRBJ1-5; v_gene: TRBV27; d_gene: -; len: 13; CDR3nt: TGTGCCAGCAGCAAGGGGCCGGATCAGCCCCAGCATTTT; CDR3aa: CASSKGPDQPQHF
abundance: -; j_gene: TRBJ2-2; v_gene: TRBV29-1; d_gene: -; len: 14; CDR3nt: TGCAGCCCTCGGACGGACCCGAACACCGGGGAGCTGTTTTTT; CDR3aa: CSPRTDPNTGELFF